This TCR beta chain was captured in a study of blood T cells in healthy people across ages. Findings and limits, study-wide: Any conclusive comparison of naive versus antigen-experienced cells was prevented by using unsorted PBMCs.

This clonotype was counted a few times. The antigen is undetermined. A second PCR of roughly 6 to 12 cycles used a sample-barcoded 5' primer and a J-beta primer mix. TCRdb reanalysed the 5' RACE reads using MiXCR and keeps one entry per CDR3 protein. The table records more than 900,000 distinct CDR3 sequences, about 27% of them present only once. Per the germline V gene, CDR1 is SGHAT and CDR2 is FQNNGV. V was shortened by 1 base and J by 9 bases, with 10 bases between the two germline ends. There are 13 residues in the CDR3. The data also belong to a second study, concerning T cells of mothers and their children. That study reports: Related pairs of mothers and children showed slightly higher, non-significant overlap versus unrelated pairs.

This sequence joins TRBV11-2 and TRBJ2-1, with TRBD1 as a possible D gene (5 bases). Source material: blood. The receptor was isolated from a woman in her forties in good health. The CDR3 region is CASSLVGAGEQFF. CDR3 nucleotides: TGTGCCAGCAGCTTAGTTGGGGCCGGTGAGCAGTTCTTC.